Following are 9 T cell receptor beta chains from one sample sequenced in a study of control samples from healthy donors and cancer patients. Clones were read by immunoSEQ multiplex PCR, and TCRdb kept only the in-frame ones, dropping some. The data show roughly 88,000 clones, roughly nine tenths seen once. Sequencing was done on a sample of blood. The receptors stem from a man aged 45-65 years in good health.

V and J are TRBV27 and TRBJ2-7, with 11 bases aligning to TRBD1. Germline loops: CDR1 MNHEY, CDR2 SMNVEV (reference sequence). There are 13 residues in the CDR3. Trimming took 4 bases from V and 6 from J; bases not matched to a gene: 2. The CDR3 DNA sequence: TGTGCCAGCAGTTGGACAGGGGGCGCCGAGCAGTACTTC. Amino acid sequence: CASSWTGGAEQYF.

The chain links TRBV30 to TRBJ1-5; TRBD1 matches at 10 bases. Germline trimming cut 3 bases from V and 2 bases from J; bases unmatched to any gene: 4. Germline V gene data show CDR1 as GTSNPN and CDR2 as SVGIG (reference sequence). CDR3 size: 15 residues. CDR3 nucleotides: TGTGCCTGGAGGGGGACAGGGGTTGGCAATCAGCCCCAGCATTTT. This sequence encodes CAWRGTGVGNQPQHF.

The genes are TRBV19 and TRBJ2-4, with 9 nucleotides matching TRBD1. CDR1 is LNHDA and CDR2 is SQIVND in the germline V gene (reference sequence). The CDR3 is 13 residues long. Trimming removed 5 bases from V and 9 bases from J; junction bases left unmatched: 5. CDR3 in DNA: TGTGCCAGTAGTGCGACAGGGGGAGCCATTCAGTACTTC. Translated, it gives CASSATGGAIQYF.

The chain joins TRBV7-2 to TRBJ1-2, with 7 positions matching TRBD1. The CDR3 is made up of 15 amino acids. The V segment lost 3 bases and the J segment 2 bases; nucleotides outside the gene matches: 6. The germline V gene has CDR1 SGHTA and CDR2 FQGNSA. The CDR3 DNA sequence: TGTGCCAGCAGCTTCGGACAGGCGGCCAACTATGGCTACACCTTC. Its translation is CASSFGQAANYGYTF.

As DNA, the CDR3 is TGCGCCAGCAGCTTGCGTGGCCGCATGAACACTGAAGCTTTCTTT. It codes for CASSLRGRMNTEAFF. The V call is TRBV5-1, the J call TRBJ1-1, with no clear D. This CDR3 region has 15 residues. Between the trimmed V and J ends, which lost 1 base and 0 bases, there was a span of 10 bases. The germline gives CDR1 SGHRS, CDR2 YFSETQ.

The chain joins TRBV30 to TRBJ1-3; the D is unclear. The germline V and J ends were trimmed by 0 bases and 0 bases, with 9 bases remaining between them. CDR1 GTSNPN and CDR2 SVGIG come from the germline V gene (reference sequence). CDR3 size: 15 residues. CDR3 nucleotide sequence: TGTGCCTGGAGTGTTGGGCAGCCCTCTGGAAACACCATATATTTT. The encoded protein is CAWSVGQPSGNTIYF.

This clone was observed once. This chain links TRBV6-5 with TRBJ1-1; D is possibly TRBD1 (5 bases). From germline, CDR1 is MNHEY and CDR2 SVGAGI. CDR3 length equals 14 residues. V lost 10 bases to trimming and J lost 4 bases, with 19 bases between them. In nucleotides, the CDR3 is TGTGCCACCTTAAGAAGCCTCGGGGGCACTGAAGCTTTCTTT. Protein product: CATLRSLGGTEAFF.

The rearrangement joins TRBV2 to TRBJ1-5; D unresolved. CDR1 is SNHLY, CDR2 FYNNEI, per germline. V was clipped by 3 bases and J by 5 bases, with 5 bases between them. The CDR3 spans 12 residues. The CDR3 DNA is TGTGCCAGCAGTGATGGGGATCAGCCCCAGCATTTT. Encoded protein: CASSDGDQPQHF.

The chain is built from TRBV5-1 and TRBJ1-2; D is unresolved. This CDR3 has 14 residues. CDR1 SGHRS and CDR2 YFSETQ come from the germline V gene. The V gene lost 0 bases and the J gene lost 4 bases, with 10 bases spanning the gap. CDR3 sequence: CASSLGGEVYGYTF. CDR3 nucleotides: TGCGCCAGCAGCTTGGGCGGGGAGGTCTATGGCTACACCTTC.